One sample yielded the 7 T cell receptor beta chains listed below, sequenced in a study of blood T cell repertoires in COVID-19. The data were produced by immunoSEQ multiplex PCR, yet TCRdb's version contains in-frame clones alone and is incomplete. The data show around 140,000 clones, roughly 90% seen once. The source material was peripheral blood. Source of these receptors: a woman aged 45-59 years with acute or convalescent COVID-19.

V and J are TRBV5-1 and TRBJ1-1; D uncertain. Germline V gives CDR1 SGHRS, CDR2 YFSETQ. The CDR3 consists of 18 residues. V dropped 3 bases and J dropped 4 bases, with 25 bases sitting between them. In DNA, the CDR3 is TGCGCCAGCAGCTACGGAGACGCCGGGCCACCGGGGAGCACTGAAGCTTTCTTT. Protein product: CASSYGDAGPPGSTEAFF.

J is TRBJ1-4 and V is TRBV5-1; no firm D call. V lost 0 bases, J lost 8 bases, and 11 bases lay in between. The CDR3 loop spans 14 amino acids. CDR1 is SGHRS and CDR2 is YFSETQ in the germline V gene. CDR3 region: CASSLVVNSEKLFF. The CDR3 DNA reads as TGCGCCAGCAGCTTGGTGGTAAATAGCGAAAAACTGTTTTTT.

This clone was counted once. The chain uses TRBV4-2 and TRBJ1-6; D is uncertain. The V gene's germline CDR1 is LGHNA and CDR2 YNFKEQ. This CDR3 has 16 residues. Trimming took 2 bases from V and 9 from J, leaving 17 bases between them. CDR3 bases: TGTGCCAGCAGCCAAATGTCGCGGTCCGAGGGTTCACCCCTCCACTTT. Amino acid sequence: CASSQMSRSEGSPLHF.

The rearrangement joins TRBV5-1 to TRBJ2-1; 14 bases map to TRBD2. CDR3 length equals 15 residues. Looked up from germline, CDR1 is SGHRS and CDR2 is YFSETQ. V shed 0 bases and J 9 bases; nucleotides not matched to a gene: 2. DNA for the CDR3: TGCGCCAGCAGCTTGGGACTAGCGGGAGGGAGTGAGCAGTTCTTC. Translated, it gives CASSLGLAGGSEQFF.

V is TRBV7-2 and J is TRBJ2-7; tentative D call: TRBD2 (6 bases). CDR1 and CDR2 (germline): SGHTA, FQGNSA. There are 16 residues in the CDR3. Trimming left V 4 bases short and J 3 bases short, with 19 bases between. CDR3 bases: TGTGCCAGCAGCTCCGGGTGGGGGGTTGGTCTCTACGAGCAGTACTTC. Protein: CASSSGWGVGLYEQYF.

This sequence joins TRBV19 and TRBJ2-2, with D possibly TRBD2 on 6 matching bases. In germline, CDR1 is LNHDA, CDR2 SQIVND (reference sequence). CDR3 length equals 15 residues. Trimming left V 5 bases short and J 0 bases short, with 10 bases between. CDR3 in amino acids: CASSVVAANTGELFF. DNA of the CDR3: TGTGCCAGTAGTGTGGTAGCGGCGAACACCGGGGAGCTGTTTTTT.

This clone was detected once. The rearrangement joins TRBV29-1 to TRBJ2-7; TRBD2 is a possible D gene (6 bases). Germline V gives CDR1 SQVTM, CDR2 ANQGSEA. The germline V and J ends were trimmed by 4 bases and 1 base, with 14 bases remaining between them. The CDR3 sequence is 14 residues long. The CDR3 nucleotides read TGCAGCGTTGCAACGGGACTGCCTTCCTACGAGCAGTACTTC. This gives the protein CSVATGLPSYEQYF.